The TCR beta chain under discussion was sequenced for a study of beta chain features in type 1 diabetes listed by TCRdb under 2018. General notes on the study: Mean age, gender distribution, total cell number and subset yield were not different between patients and healthy donors. A total of under 120,000,000 sorted cells were examined across all samples, and RNA yield correlated strongly with the number of cells per subset. In the study, recently diagnosed type 1 diabetes patients and matched healthy donors were compared on the TCRB repertoires of their sorted circulating CD4+ T cell subsets. Regulatory and stem cell-like memory subsets were isolated from only 8 patients and about eight healthy donors, whereas naive and central memory subsets came from all 30 or so donors. Beyond this particular receptor, the publication reports: Because cDNA was sequenced instead of genomic DNA, highly expressing activated cells could be over-represented, though the groups showed no difference in activation or CD3 levels. Naive, central memory and regulatory TCRB repertoires appeared to be more alike among patients than among healthy donors. Type 1 diabetes patients showed a moderate but significant shortening of TCRB CDR3 length in all four CD4+ subsets. PCR might favor shorter templates, but patient and control samples were amplified and corrected together, so any skew would affect both groups equally. At VDJ recombination sites, patients with type 1 diabetes made fewer insertions and deleted more nucleotides, a pattern implying thymic rearrangement abnormalities. Only small numbers of individuals were included in the HLA sub-analyses, which left unresolved whether HLA type had any influence on TCRB rearrangement.

Inclusive of the bounding cysteine and phenylalanine, the CDR3 is 14 residues long. Left in the record is the CDR3 DNA by itself, 42 bases read in frame from the first base. V drops 0 bases and J drops 9 bases, leaving 12 bases in between. Reading the germline V gene gives CDR1 LGHNA and CDR2 YSLEER. The entire amount of isolated RNA was reverse transcribed using the High Capacity cDNA Reverse Transcription Kit, so the sequenced TCRB transcripts were expressed ones. Deep immunoSEQ sequencing was applied to naive, central memory and regulatory T cell samples, giving an average of around 4 million total reads per sample. After sorted cells were lysed in RLT buffer, RNA was extracted with DNase-treated RNeasy Micro or Mini kits, with the choice depending on cell number. To prevent cross-contamination, each cell subset was processed individually, whereas patient and healthy donor samples were processed jointly. The immunoSEQ multiplex PCR was used to amplify TCRB sequences from cDNA, generating 87-bp fragments that spanned the CDR3 region. The amplicons were sequenced using the Illumina HiSeq platform. On the study's bioinformatics: Synthetic template baselines were used to correct PCR bias computationally, reads within Hamming distance 2 were collapsed together, and singletons that could not be merged were discarded. Reads were aligned against IMGT to assign V, D and J genes, CDR3 length and insertions or deletions at six rearrangement sites. Within each subset, clonotype counts were normalized to sorted cell number, and only after that were true diversity and Gini coefficients computed with the tcR R package. The overlap coefficient, calculated on TCRB nucleotide sequences, was used to quantify repertoire sharing. Out-of-frame TCRB sequences from naive cells were analyzed to stand in for the pre-selection repertoire. This is the immuneACCESS table as TCRdb keeps it, with only in-frame sequences that have V and J called. A part of the clones is gone; compared with another copy, unresolved V genes explain less than half, and the rest is unexplained. That table furnishes V, J and clone size, whereas the DNA furnished D and trimming. The sample includes roughly 450,000 clones, with 11% to 15% observed a single time. The ten largest clones add up to around 0.035% of the sample.

Each donor gave one peripheral blood draw, approximately 100 mL on average, collected into heparinised tubes. A BD FACSAria II and a panel including CD45RO, CCR7, CD25, CD127, CD95 and CD27 were used to sort naive, central memory, regulatory and stem cell-like memory CD4+ T cells. Purity was above 95% for every sorted population. Right away, PBMCs were isolated by Lymphoprep density gradient centrifugation and were stained directly, with no culture step. So that batch effects would be minimized, each experiment stained and sorted samples in pairs, pairing one healthy donor with one patient. For this clone: Its binding antigen is unknown. Base-call qualities are not available, and no considerably larger clone is one nucleotide away.

In this chain, TRBV4-3 is recombined with TRBJ2-1, with no confident D gene call. The source material was naive CD4+ T cells from blood. What this sample's cell subset or site label stands for: true naive CD4+ T cells. The TCR sequence derives from a young man in good health. The CDR3 has the sequence CASSQEVLPTEQFF. The DNA sequence is as follows: TGCGCCAGCAGCCAAGAAGTATTACCCACTGAGCAGTTCTTC.